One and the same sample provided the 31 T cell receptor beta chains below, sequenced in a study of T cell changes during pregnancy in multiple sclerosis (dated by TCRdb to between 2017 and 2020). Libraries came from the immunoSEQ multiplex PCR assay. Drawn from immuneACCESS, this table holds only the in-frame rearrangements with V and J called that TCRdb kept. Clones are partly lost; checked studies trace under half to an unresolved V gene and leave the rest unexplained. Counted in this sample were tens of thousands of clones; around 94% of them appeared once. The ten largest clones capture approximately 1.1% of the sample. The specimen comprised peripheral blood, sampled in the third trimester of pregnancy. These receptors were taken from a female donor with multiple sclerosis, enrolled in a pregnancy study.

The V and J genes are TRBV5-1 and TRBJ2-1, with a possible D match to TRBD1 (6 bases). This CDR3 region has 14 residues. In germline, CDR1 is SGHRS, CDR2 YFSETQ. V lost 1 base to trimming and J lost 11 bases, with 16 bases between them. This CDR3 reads CASSLRTGTNKQFF. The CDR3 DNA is TGCGCCAGCAGCTTGCGGACCGGGACAAACAAGCAGTTCTTC.

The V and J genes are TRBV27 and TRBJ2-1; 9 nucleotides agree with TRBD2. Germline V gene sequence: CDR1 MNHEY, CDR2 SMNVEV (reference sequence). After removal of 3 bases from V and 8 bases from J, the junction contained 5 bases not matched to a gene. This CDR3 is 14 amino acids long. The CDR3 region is CASSLGGRVDEQFF. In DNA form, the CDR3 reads TGTGCCAGCAGTTTGGGCGGGAGGGTTGATGAGCAGTTCTTC.

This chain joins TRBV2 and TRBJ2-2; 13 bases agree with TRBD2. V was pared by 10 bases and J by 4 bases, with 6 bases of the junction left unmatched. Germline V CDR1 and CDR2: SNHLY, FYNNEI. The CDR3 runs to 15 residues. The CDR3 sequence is CATGLAGASTGELFF. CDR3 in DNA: TGTGCCACCGGACTAGCGGGAGCCAGCACCGGGGAGCTGTTTTTT. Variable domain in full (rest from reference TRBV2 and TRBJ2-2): EPEVTQTPSHQVTQMGQEVILRCVPISNHLYFYWYRQILGQKVEFLVSFYNNEISEKSEIFDDQFSVERPDGSNFTLKIRSTKLEDSAMYFCATGLAGASTGELFFGEGSRLTVL.

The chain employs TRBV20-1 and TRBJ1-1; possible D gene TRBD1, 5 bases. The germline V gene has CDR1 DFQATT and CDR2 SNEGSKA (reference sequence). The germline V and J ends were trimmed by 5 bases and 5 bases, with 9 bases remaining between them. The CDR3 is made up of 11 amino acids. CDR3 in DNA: TGCAGTGCTGACCAGGGTACTGAAGCTTTCTTT. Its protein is CSADQGTEAFF.

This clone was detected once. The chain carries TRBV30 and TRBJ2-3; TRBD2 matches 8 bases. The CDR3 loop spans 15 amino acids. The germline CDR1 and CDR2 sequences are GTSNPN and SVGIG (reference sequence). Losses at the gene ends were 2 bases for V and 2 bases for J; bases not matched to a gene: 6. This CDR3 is CAWSRGGEDTDTQYF. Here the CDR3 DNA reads TGTGCCTGGAGTCGGGGGGGCGAGGACACAGATACGCAGTATTTT.

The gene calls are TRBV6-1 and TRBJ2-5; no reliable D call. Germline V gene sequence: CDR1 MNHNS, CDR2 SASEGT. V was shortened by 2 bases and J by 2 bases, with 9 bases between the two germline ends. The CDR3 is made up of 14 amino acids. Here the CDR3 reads CASSEWSDQETQYF. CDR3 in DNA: TGTGCCAGCAGTGAATGGTCAGATCAAGAGACCCAGTACTTC.

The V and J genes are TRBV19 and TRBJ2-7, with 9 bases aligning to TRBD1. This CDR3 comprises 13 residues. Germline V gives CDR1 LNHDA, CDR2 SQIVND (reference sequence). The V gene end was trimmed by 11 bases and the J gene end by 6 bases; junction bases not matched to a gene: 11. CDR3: CAVSGTGQGEQYF. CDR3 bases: TGTGCCGTATCAGGGACAGGGCAGGGCGAGCAGTACTTC.

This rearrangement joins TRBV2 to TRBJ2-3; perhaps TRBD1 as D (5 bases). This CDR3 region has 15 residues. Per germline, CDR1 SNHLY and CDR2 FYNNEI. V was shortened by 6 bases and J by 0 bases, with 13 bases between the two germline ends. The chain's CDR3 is CASRGQGTSTDTQYF. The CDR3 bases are TGTGCCAGCAGGGGTCAGGGAACTAGCACAGATACGCAGTATTTT. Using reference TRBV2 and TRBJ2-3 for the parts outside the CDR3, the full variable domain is EPEVTQTPSHQVTQMGQEVILRCVPISNHLYFYWYRQILGQKVEFLVSFYNNEISEKSEIFDDQFSVERPDGSNFTLKIRSTKLEDSAMYFCASRGQGTSTDTQYFGPGTRLTVL.

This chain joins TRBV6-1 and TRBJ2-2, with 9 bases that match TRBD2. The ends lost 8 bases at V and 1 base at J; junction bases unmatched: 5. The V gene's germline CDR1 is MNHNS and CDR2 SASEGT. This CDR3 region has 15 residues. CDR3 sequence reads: CASGGLAVNTGELFF. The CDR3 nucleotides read TGTGCCAGCGGGGGACTAGCTGTGAACACCGGGGAGCTGTTTTTT.

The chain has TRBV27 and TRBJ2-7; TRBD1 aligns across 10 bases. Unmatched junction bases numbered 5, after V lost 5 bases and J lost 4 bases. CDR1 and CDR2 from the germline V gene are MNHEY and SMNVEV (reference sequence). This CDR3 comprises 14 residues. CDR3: CASSGTGVGYEQYF. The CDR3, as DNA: TGTGCCAGCAGTGGGACAGGGGTTGGGTACGAGCAGTACTTC.

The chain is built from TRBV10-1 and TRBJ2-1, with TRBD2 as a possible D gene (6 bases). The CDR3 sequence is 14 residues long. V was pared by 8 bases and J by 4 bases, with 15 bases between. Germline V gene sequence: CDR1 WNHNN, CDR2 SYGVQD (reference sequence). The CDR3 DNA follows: TGCGCCAGCTACTCTGGCGGGACGTACAATGAGCAGTTCTTC. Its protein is CASYSGGTYNEQFF.

The CDR3: CASSQGGLSYNEQFF. In DNA, the CDR3 is TGCGCCAGCAGCCAAGGGGGCCTGTCCTACAATGAGCAGTTCTTC. The genes are TRBV4-1 and TRBJ2-1, with a tentative D call TRBD1 (5 bases). From germline, CDR1 is MGHRA and CDR2 YSYEKL. V lost 1 base and J 1 base, leaving 8 bases between the germline ends. The CDR3 is made up of 15 amino acids.

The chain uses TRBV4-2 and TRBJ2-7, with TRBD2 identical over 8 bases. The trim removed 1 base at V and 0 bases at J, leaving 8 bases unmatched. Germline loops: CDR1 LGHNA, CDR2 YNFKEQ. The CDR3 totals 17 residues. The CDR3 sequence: CASSQAQLAEISYEQYF. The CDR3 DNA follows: TGTGCCAGCAGCCAAGCTCAACTAGCGGAGATCTCCTACGAGCAGTACTTC.

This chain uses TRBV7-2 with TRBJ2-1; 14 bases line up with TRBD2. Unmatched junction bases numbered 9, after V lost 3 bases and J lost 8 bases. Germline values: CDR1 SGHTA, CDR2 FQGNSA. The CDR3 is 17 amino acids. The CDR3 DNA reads TGTGCCAGCAGCTTCCCGGGACTAGCGGGAGCCCCGGATGAGCAGTTCTTC. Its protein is CASSFPGLAGAPDEQFF.

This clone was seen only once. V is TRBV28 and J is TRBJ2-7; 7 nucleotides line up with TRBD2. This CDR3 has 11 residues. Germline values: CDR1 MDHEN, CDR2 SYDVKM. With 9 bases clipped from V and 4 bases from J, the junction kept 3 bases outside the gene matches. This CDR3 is CASGGGYEQYF. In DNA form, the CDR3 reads TGTGCCAGTGGGGGGGGTTACGAGCAGTACTTC.

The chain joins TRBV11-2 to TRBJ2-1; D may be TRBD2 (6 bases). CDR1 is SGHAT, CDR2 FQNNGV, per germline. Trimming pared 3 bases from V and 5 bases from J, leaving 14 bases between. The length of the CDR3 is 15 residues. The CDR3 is CASSFLTSSNNEQFF. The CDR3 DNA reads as TGTGCCAGCAGCTTTTTGACTAGTTCAAACAATGAGCAGTTCTTC. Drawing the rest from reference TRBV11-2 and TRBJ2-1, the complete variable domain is EAGVAQSPRYKIIEKRQSVAFWCNPISGHATLYWYQQILGQGPKLLIQFQNNGVVDDSQLPKDRFSAERLKGVDSTLKIQPAKLEDSAVYLCASSFLTSSNNEQFFGPGTRLTVL.

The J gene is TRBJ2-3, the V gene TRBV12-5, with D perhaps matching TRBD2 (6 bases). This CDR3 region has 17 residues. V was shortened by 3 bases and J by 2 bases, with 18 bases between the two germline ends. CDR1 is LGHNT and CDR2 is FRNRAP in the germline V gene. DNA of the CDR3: TGTGCTAGTGGTTTTACCTCGACTAGAACGGCCACAGATACGCAGTATTTT. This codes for CASGFTSTRTATDTQYF.

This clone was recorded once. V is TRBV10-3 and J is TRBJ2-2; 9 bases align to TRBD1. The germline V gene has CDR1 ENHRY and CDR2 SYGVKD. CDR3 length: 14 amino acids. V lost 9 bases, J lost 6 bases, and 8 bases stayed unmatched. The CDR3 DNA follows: TGTGCCATGCGACAGGGGGTTCTCGCCGGGGAGCTGTTTTTT. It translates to CAMRQGVLAGELFF.

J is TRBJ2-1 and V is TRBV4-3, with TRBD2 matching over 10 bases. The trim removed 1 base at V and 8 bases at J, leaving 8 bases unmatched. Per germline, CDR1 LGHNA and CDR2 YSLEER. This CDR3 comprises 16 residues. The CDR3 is CASSQVLAGEFDEQFF. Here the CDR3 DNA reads TGCGCCAGCAGCCAAGTTCTAGCGGGAGAGTTCGATGAGCAGTTCTTC.

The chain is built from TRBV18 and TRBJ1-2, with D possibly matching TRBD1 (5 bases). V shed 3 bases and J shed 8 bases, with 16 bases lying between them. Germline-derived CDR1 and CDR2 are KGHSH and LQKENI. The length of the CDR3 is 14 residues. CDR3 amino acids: CASSPSVGEHGYTF. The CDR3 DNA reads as TGTGCCAGCTCACCGTCAGTAGGGGAACACGGCTACACCTTC.

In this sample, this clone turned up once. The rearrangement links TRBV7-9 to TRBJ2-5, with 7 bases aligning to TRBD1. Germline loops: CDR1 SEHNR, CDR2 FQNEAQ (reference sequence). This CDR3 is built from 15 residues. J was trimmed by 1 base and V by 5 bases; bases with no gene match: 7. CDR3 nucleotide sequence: TGTGCCAGCAGCCTAGGGACAGTTCTCCAAGAGACCCAGTACTTC. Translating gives CASSLGTVLQETQYF.

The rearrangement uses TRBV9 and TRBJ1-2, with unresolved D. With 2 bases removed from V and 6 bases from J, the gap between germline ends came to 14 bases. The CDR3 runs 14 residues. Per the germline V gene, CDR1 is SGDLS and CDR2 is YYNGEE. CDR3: CASSVSAGWDGYTF. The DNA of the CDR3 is TGTGCCAGCAGCGTTTCAGCAGGATGGGATGGCTACACCTTC. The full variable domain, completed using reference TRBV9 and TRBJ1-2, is DSGVTQTPKHLITATGQRVTLRCSPRSGDLSVYWYQQSLDQGLQFLIQYYNGEERAKGNILERFSAQQFPDLHSELNLSSLELGDSALYFCASSVSAGWDGYTFGSGTRLTVV.

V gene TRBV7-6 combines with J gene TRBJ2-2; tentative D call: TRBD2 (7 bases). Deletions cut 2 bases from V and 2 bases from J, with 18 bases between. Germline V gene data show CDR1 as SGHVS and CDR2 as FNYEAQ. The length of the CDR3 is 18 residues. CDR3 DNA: TGTGCCAGCAGCTTATTTCCGAGCGGGACACAAAACACCGGGGAGCTGTTTTTT. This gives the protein CASSLFPSGTQNTGELFF.

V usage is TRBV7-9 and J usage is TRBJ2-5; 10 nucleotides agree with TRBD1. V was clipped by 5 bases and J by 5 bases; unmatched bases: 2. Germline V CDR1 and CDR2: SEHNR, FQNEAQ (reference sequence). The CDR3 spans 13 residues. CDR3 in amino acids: CASSGQGVETQYF. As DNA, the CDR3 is TGTGCCAGCAGCGGACAGGGGGTCGAGACCCAGTACTTC.

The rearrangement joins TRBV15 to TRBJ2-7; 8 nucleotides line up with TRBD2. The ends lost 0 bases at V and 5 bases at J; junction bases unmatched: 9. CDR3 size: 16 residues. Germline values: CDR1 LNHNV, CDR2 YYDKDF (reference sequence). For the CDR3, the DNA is TGTGCCACCAGCAGAGACACCGGGACTAGTTCCCACGAGCAGTACTTC. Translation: CATSRDTGTSSHEQYF.

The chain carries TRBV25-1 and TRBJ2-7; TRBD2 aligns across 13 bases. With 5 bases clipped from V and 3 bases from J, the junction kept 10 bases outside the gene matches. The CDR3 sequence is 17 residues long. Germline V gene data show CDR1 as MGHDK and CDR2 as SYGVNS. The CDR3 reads CASSPRLAGGPVYEQYF. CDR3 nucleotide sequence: TGTGCCAGCAGTCCTCGACTAGCGGGAGGCCCGGTCTACGAGCAGTACTTC.

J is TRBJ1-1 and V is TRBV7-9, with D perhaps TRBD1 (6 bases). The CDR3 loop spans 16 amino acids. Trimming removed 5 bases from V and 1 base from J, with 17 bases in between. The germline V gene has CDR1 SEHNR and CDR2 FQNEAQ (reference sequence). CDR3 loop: CASSTPGGRKNTEAFF. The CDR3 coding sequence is TGTGCCAGCAGCACCCCGGGGGGCCGTAAGAACACTGAAGCTTTCTTT.

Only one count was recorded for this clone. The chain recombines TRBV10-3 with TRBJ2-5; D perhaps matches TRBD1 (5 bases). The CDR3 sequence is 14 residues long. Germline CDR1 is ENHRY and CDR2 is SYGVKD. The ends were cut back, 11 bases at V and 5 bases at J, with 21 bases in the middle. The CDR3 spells CAATETAIGETQYF. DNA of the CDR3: TGTGCCGCGACCGAGACAGCAATTGGGGAGACCCAGTACTTC.

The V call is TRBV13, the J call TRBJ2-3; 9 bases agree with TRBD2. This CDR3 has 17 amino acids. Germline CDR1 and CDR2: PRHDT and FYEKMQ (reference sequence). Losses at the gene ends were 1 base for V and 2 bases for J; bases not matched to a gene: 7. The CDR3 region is CASSLVISGSVTDTQYF. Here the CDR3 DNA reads TGTGCCAGCAGCTTAGTGATTAGCGGGAGCGTCACAGATACGCAGTATTTT.

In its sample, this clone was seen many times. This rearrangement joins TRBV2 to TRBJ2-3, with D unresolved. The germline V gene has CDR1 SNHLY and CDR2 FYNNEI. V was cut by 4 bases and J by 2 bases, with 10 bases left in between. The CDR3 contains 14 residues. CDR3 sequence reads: CASSAFGSTDTQYF. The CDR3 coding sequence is TGTGCCAGCAGTGCTTTCGGGTCCACAGATACGCAGTATTTT.

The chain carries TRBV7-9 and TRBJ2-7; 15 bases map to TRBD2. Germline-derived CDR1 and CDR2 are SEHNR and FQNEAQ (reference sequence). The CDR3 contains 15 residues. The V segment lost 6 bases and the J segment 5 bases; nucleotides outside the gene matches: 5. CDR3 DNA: TGTGCCAGCAGTCGTGGACTAGCGGGAGGGGACGAGCAGTACTTC. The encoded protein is CASSRGLAGGDEQYF.